Presented here are 17 T cell receptor beta chains from one specimen sequenced in a study of untreated major depressive disorder. The table came from immunoSEQ multiplex PCR; TCRdb's copy has only in-frame clones and leaves some out. The sample holds about 21,000 clones; roughly 93% are singletons and the top ten take about 0.31%. The sample was CD4+ T cells from PBMCs. These receptor sequences come from a man aged 30-40 years in good health.

V usage is TRBV4-3 and J usage is TRBJ2-3; D call uncertain. In germline, CDR1 is LGHNA, CDR2 YSLEER. The CDR3 totals 15 residues. V lost 0 bases and J lost 2, with 9 bases in between. CDR3 amino acids: CASSQDNGPTDTQYF. Here the CDR3 DNA reads TGCGCCAGCAGCCAAGACAACGGCCCCACAGATACGCAGTATTTT.

This rearrangement joins TRBV29-1 to TRBJ2-7; 10 nucleotides align to TRBD2. CDR1 SQVTM and CDR2 ANQGSEA come from the germline V gene. This CDR3 region has 18 residues. V was clipped by 3 bases and J by 0 bases; unmatched bases: 14. In DNA, the CDR3 is TGCAGCGTTGACAAGTCAGGGCTTGGACTAGCGGACTCCTACGAGCAGTACTTC. As protein: CSVDKSGLGLADSYEQYF.

The chain couples TRBV5-6 to TRBJ1-2; TRBD1 is a possible D gene (5 bases). CDR1 and CDR2 (germline): SGHDT, YYEEEE. This CDR3 region has 13 residues. V shed 4 bases and J shed 8 bases, with 15 bases lying between them. This CDR3 reads CASSDRGRIGYTF. CDR3 in DNA: TGTGCCAGCAGCGATAGGGGCAGGATAGGCTACACCTTC. The full variable domain, with the rest looked up from reference TRBV5-6 and TRBJ1-2, is DAGVTQSPTHLIKTRGQQVTLRCSPKSGHDTVSWYQQALGQGPQFIFQYYEEEERQRGNFPDRFSGHQFPNYSSELNVNALLLGDSALYLCASSDRGRIGYTFGSGTRLTVV.

Here the CDR3 reads CSVELVPNEKLFF. CDR3 nucleotides: TGCAGCGTTGAACTGGTCCCTAATGAAAAACTGTTTTTT. This sequence joins TRBV29-1 and TRBJ1-4; no definite D call. V was shortened by 2 bases and J by 3 bases, with 7 bases between the two germline ends. CDR1 SQVTM and CDR2 ANQGSEA come from the germline V gene. The CDR3 sequence is 13 residues long.

The V call is TRBV6-1, the J call TRBJ1-5; possible D gene TRBD1, 5 bases. This CDR3 has 15 residues. CDR1 MNHNS and CDR2 SASEGT come from the germline V gene. The V end was cut by 5 bases, the J end by 5 bases, with 16 bases between. DNA of the CDR3: TGTGCCAGCAGTTGGCAGGGCGGGAGTCATCAGCCCCAGCATTTT. Translating it yields CASSWQGGSHQPQHF.

The chain employs TRBV5-1 and TRBJ1-1, with 8 bases that match TRBD1. The germline V gene has CDR1 SGHRS and CDR2 YFSETQ. CDR3 length: 15 amino acids. V lost 3 bases to trimming and J lost 5 bases; unmatched junction nucleotides: 9. The CDR3 nucleotides are TGCGCCAGCAGCTCGGGCGACAGGGGTTGGACTGAAGCTTTCTTT. Amino acids: CASSSGDRGWTEAFF.

Here the CDR3 reads CASSFGDYGYTF. CDR3 nucleotide sequence: TGTGCCAGCAGCTTTGGGGATTATGGCTACACCTTC. This chain connects TRBV5-5 to TRBJ1-2; the D is unclear. The ends were cut back, 2 bases at V and 5 bases at J, with 7 bases in the middle. The CDR3 consists of 12 residues. In germline, CDR1 is SGHKS, CDR2 YYEKEE (reference sequence).

The chain is built from TRBV20-1 and TRBJ2-3; D is unclear. Germline V gene sequence: CDR1 DFQATT, CDR2 SNEGSKA (reference sequence). The CDR3 is made up of 11 amino acids. The germline V and J ends were trimmed by 5 bases and 4 bases, with 7 bases remaining between them. The CDR3 coding sequence is TGCAGTGCTGTGGCAGCAGATACGCAGTATTTT. It codes for CSAVAADTQYF.

The chain carries TRBV2 and TRBJ1-5; a possible D gene is TRBD1 (5 bases). Germline loops: CDR1 SNHLY, CDR2 FYNNEI. The CDR3 runs 15 residues. The V end lost 5 bases, the J end lost 3 bases, and 14 bases lay between the germline ends. CDR3 in DNA: TGTGCCAGCAGTCTGGGAGGAGGGGCCAATCAGCCCCAGCATTTT. It yields the protein CASSLGGGANQPQHF. Full variable domain (remainder filled in from reference TRBV2 and TRBJ1-5): EPEVTQTPSHQVTQMGQEVILRCVPISNHLYFYWYRQILGQKVEFLVSFYNNEISEKSEIFDDQFSVERPDGSNFTLKIRSTKLEDSAMYFCASSLGGGANQPQHFGDGTRLSIL.

V gene TRBV7-8 combines with J gene TRBJ1-5; D is ambiguous. V gave up 3 bases and J gave up 1 base, with 10 bases separating them. The germline V gene has CDR1 SGHVS and CDR2 FQNEAQ. This CDR3 comprises 15 residues. CDR3 residues: CASSFEGPSNQPQHF. The DNA of the CDR3 is TGTGCCAGCAGCTTCGAGGGTCCGAGCAATCAGCCCCAGCATTTT.

The chain has TRBV5-4 and TRBJ2-7; 7 nucleotides line up with TRBD2. The V and J ends lost 4 bases and 7 bases, in that order; junction bases with no gene match: 8. Looked up from germline, CDR1 is SGHNT and CDR2 is YYREEE (reference sequence). This CDR3 region has 13 residues. The CDR3 sequence: CASSPREGGEQYF. The CDR3 DNA sequence: TGTGCCAGCAGCCCAAGGGAGGGCGGGGAGCAGTACTTC.

The DNA of the CDR3 is TGTGCCAGCAGTCATGCCGGTGTGCGCCACGAGGTGTTTTTT. Translating gives CASSHAGVRHEVFF. V usage is TRBV7-8 and J usage is TRBJ2-2; D unclear. The CDR3 is 14 residues long. Germline V lookup: CDR1 SGHVS, CDR2 FQNEAQ. The ends were cut back, 6 bases at V and 15 bases at J, with 23 bases in the middle.

This sequence joins TRBV6-5 and TRBJ1-5; TRBD1 might be the D (5 bases). CDR1 and CDR2 from the germline V gene are MNHEY and SVGAGI. V lost 5 bases, J lost 4 bases, and 12 bases lay in between. This CDR3 comprises 14 residues. The CDR3 bases are TGTGCCAGCAGTCGGACACTGGATAATCAGCCCCAGCATTTT. This codes for CASSRTLDNQPQHF.

This clone was seen once. The rearrangement uses TRBV10-3 and TRBJ1-5; D remains unclear. Germline CDR1 reads ENHRY; CDR2 reads SYGVKD. Trimming cost V 3 bases and J 4 bases, with 7 bases left between them. The CDR3 consists of 13 residues. In DNA, the CDR3 is TGTGCCATCAGTGATTCGGGGAATCAGCCCCAGCATTTT. This encodes CAISDSGNQPQHF.

The rearrangement uses TRBV6-1 and TRBJ1-5; 7 bases line up with TRBD1. The V segment lost 4 bases and the J segment 4 bases; nucleotides outside the gene matches: 4. Germline assignment: CDR1 MNHNS and CDR2 SASEGT. The CDR3 extends over 14 amino acids. For the CDR3, the DNA is TGTGCCAGCAGTGCACAGACAGGGAATCAGCCCCAGCATTTT. Encoded protein: CASSAQTGNQPQHF.

The chain has TRBV6-5 and TRBJ2-1; no firm D call. The CDR3 totals 12 residues. Germline V lookup: CDR1 MNHEY, CDR2 SVGAGI. The V end was cut by 6 bases, the J end by 8 bases, with 11 bases between. The CDR3 here is CASRSSWHEQFF. The CDR3 region has the DNA TGTGCCAGCAGGTCGAGTTGGCATGAGCAGTTCTTC.

The rearrangement links TRBV7-2 to TRBJ2-7, with 9 bases aligning to TRBD2. This CDR3 comprises 15 residues. The germline V gene encodes CDR1 SGHTA and CDR2 FQGNSA. The V and J ends lost 5 bases and 8 bases, in that order; junction bases with no gene match: 13. The CDR3 DNA reads as TGTGCCAGCAGCGTCCCGGGCGGGGGGGCACAAAAGCAGTACTTC. Protein: CASSVPGGGAQKQYF.